This entry describes one T cell receptor beta chain. The protocol was immunoSEQ multiplex PCR, while the TCRdb copy is restricted to in-frame clones and leaves out a portion. The repertoire holds 80,000 to 95,000 clones, with about 95% as singletons. The sample comes from a study of technical replicates of blood from several donors. The CDR3 is 13 residues long. The germline CDR1 and CDR2 sequences are MNHEY and SMNVEV (reference sequence). Deletions cut 5 bases from V and 10 bases from J, with 15 bases between. The sequenced sample consisted of T cells isolated from PBMCs. This clonotype was obtained from a human donor in good health. The chain combines TRBV27 with TRBJ2-1; possibly TRBD1 for D (6 bases). The CDR3 is CASSPRQAVEQFF. As DNA, the CDR3 is TGTGCCAGCAGTCCCAGACAGGCAGTAGAGCAGTTCTTC.